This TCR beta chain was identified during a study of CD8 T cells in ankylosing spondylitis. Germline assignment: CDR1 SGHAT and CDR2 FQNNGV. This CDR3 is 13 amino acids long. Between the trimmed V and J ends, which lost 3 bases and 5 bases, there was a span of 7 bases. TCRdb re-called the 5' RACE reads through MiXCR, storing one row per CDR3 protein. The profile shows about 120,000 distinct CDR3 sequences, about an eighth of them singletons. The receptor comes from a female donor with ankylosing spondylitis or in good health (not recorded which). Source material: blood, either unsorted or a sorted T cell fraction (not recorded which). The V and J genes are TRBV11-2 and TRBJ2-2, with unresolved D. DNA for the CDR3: TGTGCCAGCAGCTTCTCTCAGACCGGGGAGCTGTTTTTT. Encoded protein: CASSFSQTGELFF.